A selection of T cell receptor beta chains follows, all from one sample in a study of cytomegalovirus exposure and HLA in healthy donors. Clones were sequenced by immunoSEQ multiplex PCR, and TCRdb holds only the in-frame ones, with some missing. The repertoire holds 150,000 or so clones, with 80% as singletons. Sequenced input: PBMCs. Receptors originate from a woman aged 40 to 50 in good health and CMV-seropositive. Both conserved end residues are part of each CDR3. A D gene is named only where the DNA matches it firmly. Clone size is given for some rows only: seen once, a few or many times, or a class if the clone is expanded.

abundance: once; v_gene: TRBV28; d_gene: -; j_gene: TRBJ2-3; CDR3aa: CATGRRAPLSTDTQYF; CDR3nt: TGTGCCACAGGGAGGAGGGCCCCTCTAAGCACAGATACGCAGTATTTT
abundance: -; v_gene: TRBV29-1; d_gene: -; j_gene: TRBJ1-2; CDR3aa: CSVELVGGRDYGYTF; CDR3nt: TGCAGCGTTGAGCTGGTGGGGGGAAGGGACTATGGCTACACCTTC
abundance: -; v_gene: TRBV27; d_gene: -; j_gene: TRBJ1-1; CDR3aa: CASSSGEGRNTEAFF; CDR3nt: TGTGCCAGCAGTTCCGGGGAGGGGCGGAACACTGAAGCTTTCTTT
abundance: -; v_gene: TRBV30; d_gene: TRBD1; j_gene: TRBJ1-1; CDR3aa: CAWRRQGARNTEAFF; CDR3nt: TGTGCCTGGAGAAGACAGGGGGCTAGGAATACTGAAGCTTTCTTT
abundance: few; v_gene: TRBV13; d_gene: -; j_gene: TRBJ2-4; CDR3aa: CASSPRGSGKNIQYF; CDR3nt: TGTGCCAGCAGCCCCCGGGGTAGCGGTAAAAACATTCAGTACTTC
abundance: -; v_gene: TRBV9; d_gene: TRBD2; j_gene: TRBJ2-1; CDR3aa: CASSGLAGVSDEQFF; CDR3nt: TGTGCCAGCAGCGGTCTAGCGGGAGTTTCGGATGAGCAGTTCTTC
abundance: -; v_gene: TRBV27; d_gene: -; j_gene: TRBJ1-1; CDR3aa: CASSTGNTEAFF; CDR3nt: TGTGCCAGCAGTACCGGGAACACTGAAGCTTTCTTT
abundance: -; v_gene: TRBV2; d_gene: -; j_gene: TRBJ2-5; CDR3aa: CASRPGHWETQYF; CDR3nt: TGTGCCAGCAGGCCGGGTCATTGGGAGACCCAGTACTTC
abundance: -; v_gene: TRBV2; d_gene: -; j_gene: TRBJ1-4; CDR3aa: CASSARPRHHPGGKLFF; CDR3nt: TGTGCCAGCAGTGCTAGGCCCCGACACCACCCCGGCGGGAAACTGTTTTTT
abundance: -; v_gene: TRBV6-5; d_gene: -; j_gene: TRBJ2-5; CDR3aa: CASSYSSRLSAQYF; CDR3nt: TGTGCCAGCAGTTACTCGTCCCGGTTATCGGCCCAGTACTTC
abundance: few; v_gene: TRBV6-5; d_gene: TRBD1; j_gene: TRBJ2-7; CDR3aa: CASTRGGQGYEQYF; CDR3nt: TGTGCCAGCACCCGAGGGGGACAGGGCTACGAGCAGTACTTC
abundance: -; v_gene: TRBV7-3; d_gene: TRBD1; j_gene: TRBJ1-2; CDR3aa: CASSLTGQGTYGYTF; CDR3nt: TGTGCCAGCAGCTTAACGGGACAGGGTACTTATGGCTACACCTTC
abundance: few; v_gene: TRBV9; d_gene: -; j_gene: TRBJ1-1; CDR3aa: CASSVVGAGNTEAFF; CDR3nt: TGTGCCAGCAGCGTAGTGGGTGCGGGGAACACTGAAGCTTTCTTT
abundance: -; v_gene: TRBV27; d_gene: -; j_gene: TRBJ2-2; CDR3aa: CASSVLGVTGELFF; CDR3nt: TGTGCCAGCAGTGTCCTAGGGGTCACCGGGGAGCTGTTTTTT